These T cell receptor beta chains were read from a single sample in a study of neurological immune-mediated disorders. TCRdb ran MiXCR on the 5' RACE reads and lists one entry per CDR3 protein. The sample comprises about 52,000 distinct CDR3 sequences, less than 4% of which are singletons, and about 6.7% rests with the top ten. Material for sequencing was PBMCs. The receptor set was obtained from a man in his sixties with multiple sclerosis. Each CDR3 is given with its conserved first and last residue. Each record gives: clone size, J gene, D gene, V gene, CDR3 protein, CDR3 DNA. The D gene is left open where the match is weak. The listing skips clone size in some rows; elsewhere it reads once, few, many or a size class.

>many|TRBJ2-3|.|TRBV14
CASSDSGEGTDTQYF
TGTGCCAGCAGCGATTCGGGAGAGGGCACAGATACGCAGTATTTT
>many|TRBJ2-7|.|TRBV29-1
CSVRKELAYEQYF
TGCAGCGTTAGAAAGGAATTGGCCTACGAGCAGTACTTC
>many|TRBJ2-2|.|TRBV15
CATSRDEGELFF
TGTGCCACCAGCAGAGATGAAGGGGAGCTGTTTTTT
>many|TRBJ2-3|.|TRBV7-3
CASSLMGRKDTQYF
TGTGCCAGCAGCTTAATGGGGCGAAAAGATACGCAGTATTTT
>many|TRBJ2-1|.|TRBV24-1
CATKHDNEQFF
TGTGCCACCAAACATGACAATGAGCAGTTCTTC
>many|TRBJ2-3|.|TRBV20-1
CSARRDARVDTQYF
TGCAGTGCTAGACGGGACGCCAGGGTAGATACGCAGTATTTT
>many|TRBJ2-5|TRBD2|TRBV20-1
CSVLGHPGGETQYF
TGCAGTGTCCTGGGTCACCCGGGGGGGGAGACCCAGTACTTC
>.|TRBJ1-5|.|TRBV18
CASSFRSNQPQHF
TGTGCCAGCTCATTCAGGTCCAACCAGCCCCAGCATTTT
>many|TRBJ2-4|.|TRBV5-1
CASSLEQVGDIQYF
TGCGCCAGCAGCTTGGAACAGGTTGGGGACATTCAGTACTTC
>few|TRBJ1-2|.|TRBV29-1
CSVVVREGYTF
TGCAGCGTTGTAGTCAGGGAAGGCTACACCTTC
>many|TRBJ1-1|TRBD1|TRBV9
CASSFGQGAEAFF
TGTGCCAGCAGCTTTGGACAGGGGGCTGAAGCTTTCTTT
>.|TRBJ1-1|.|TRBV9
CASSVVRNTEAFF
TGTGCCAGCAGCGTGGTCAGGAACACTGAAGCTTTCTTT
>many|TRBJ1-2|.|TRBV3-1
CASSRRQNYGYTF
TGTGCCAGCAGCCGAAGACAAAACTATGGCTACACCTTC
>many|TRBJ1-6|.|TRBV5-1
CASSNAGFDSPLHF
TGCGCCAGCAGCAATGCAGGGTTCGATTCACCCCTCCACTTT
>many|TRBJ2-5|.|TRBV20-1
CSARPSFRLETQYF
TGCAGTGCTAGGCCCTCCTTTCGACTGGAGACCCAGTACTTC
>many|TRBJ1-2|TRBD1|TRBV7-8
CASSLGRGLGYGYTF
TGTGCCAGCAGCTTAGGCAGGGGGTTGGGCTATGGCTACACCTTC